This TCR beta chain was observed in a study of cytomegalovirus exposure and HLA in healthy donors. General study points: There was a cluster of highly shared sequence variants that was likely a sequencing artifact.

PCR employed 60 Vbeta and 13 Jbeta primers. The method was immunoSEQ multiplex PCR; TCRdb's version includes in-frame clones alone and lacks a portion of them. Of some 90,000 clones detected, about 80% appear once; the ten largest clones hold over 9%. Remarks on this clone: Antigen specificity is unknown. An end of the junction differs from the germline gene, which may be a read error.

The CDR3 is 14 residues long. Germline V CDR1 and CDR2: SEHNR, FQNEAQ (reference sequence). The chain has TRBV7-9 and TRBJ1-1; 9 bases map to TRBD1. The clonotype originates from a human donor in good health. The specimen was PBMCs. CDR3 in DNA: TGTTCCAGCAGCCGCCGGGACAGGGCTACTGAAGCTTTCTTT. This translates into CSSSRRDRATEAFF.